The T cell receptor beta chain under discussion was sequenced for a study of neoadjuvant nivolumab and ipilimumab in lung cancer. Study summary: Patients got nivolumab 3 mg/kg on days 1, 15 and 29; combination added ipilimumab 1 mg/kg day 1.

A word on this clone: What it binds is not known.

Germline CDR1 is SNHLY and CDR2 is FYNNEI. CDR3 size: 14 residues. Losses at the gene ends were 5 bases for V and 2 bases for J; bases not matched to a gene: 5. Sequencing was performed with immunoSEQ multiplex PCR; in TCRdb, only in-frame clones are kept and a portion is missing. The data hold thousands of clones, with approximately 80% observed a single time. Study-wide points: From pretherapy to surgery, tumor richness and clonality rose with dual therapy. Pretherapy blood TCR richness correlated positively with resected tumor richness.

This rearrangement joins TRBV2 to TRBJ2-7; 8 nucleotides match TRBD2. The TCR originated in an adult with non-small cell lung cancer. Sequencing was performed on tumor tissue, taken after neoadjuvant nivolumab, alone or with ipilimumab, at or shortly before surgery. The CDR3: CASSRLAGTYEQYF. The CDR3 bases are TGTGCCAGCAGTAGGCTAGCGGGCACCTACGAGCAGTACTTC.